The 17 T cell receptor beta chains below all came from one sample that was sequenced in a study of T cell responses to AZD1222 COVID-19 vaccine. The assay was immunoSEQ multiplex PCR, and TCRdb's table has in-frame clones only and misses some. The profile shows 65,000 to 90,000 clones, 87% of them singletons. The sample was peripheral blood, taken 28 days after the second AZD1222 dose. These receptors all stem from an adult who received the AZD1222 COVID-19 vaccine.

CDR3 amino acids: CASSAGISNSNQPQHF. CDR3 bases: TGTGCCAGCAGTGCCGGCATCAGCAATAGCAATCAGCCCCAGCATTTT. The V call is TRBV2, the J call TRBJ1-5; the D is unclear. This CDR3 has 16 amino acids. The germline CDR1 and CDR2 sequences are SNHLY and FYNNEI. V was trimmed by 4 bases and J by 0 bases, leaving 13 bases between them.

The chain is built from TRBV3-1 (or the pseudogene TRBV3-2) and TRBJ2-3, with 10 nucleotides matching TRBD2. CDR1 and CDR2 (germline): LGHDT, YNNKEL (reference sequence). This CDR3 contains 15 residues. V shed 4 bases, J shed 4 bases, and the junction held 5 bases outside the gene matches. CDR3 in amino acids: CASSPGTSEADTQYF. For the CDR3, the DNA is TGTGCCAGCAGCCCTGGGACTAGCGAGGCAGATACGCAGTATTTT.

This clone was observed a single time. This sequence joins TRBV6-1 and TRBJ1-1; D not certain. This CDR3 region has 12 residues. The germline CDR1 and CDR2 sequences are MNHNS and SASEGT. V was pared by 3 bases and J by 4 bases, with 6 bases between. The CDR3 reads CASSEGITEAFF. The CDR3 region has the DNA TGTGCCAGCAGTGAGGGGATCACTGAAGCTTTCTTT.

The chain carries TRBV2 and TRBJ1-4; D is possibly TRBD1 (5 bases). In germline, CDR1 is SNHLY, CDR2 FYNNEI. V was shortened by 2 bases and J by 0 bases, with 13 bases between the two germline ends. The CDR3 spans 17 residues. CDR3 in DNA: TGTGCCAGCAGTGAATTTTCACAGGCCGCAACTAATGAAAAACTGTTTTTT. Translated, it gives CASSEFSQAATNEKLFF.

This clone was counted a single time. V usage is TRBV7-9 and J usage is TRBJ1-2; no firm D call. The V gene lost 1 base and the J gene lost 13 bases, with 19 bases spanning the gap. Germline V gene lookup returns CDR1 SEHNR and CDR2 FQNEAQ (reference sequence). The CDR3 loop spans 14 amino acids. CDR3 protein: CASSLGDLPQASTF. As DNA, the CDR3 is TGTGCCAGCAGCTTAGGAGATCTCCCTCAGGCGTCCACCTTC.

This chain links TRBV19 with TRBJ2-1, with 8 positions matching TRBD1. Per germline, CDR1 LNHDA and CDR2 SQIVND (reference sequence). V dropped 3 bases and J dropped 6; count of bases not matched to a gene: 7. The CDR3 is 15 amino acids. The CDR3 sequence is CASSILQGVINEQFF. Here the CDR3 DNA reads TGTGCCAGTAGTATTTTACAGGGGGTAATCAATGAGCAGTTCTTC.

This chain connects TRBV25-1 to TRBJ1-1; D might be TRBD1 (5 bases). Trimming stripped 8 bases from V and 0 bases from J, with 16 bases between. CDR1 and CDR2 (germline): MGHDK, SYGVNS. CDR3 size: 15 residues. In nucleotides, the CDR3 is TGTGCCAGCGGGGGTATAGGGAGAATGAACACTGAAGCTTTCTTT. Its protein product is CASGGIGRMNTEAFF.

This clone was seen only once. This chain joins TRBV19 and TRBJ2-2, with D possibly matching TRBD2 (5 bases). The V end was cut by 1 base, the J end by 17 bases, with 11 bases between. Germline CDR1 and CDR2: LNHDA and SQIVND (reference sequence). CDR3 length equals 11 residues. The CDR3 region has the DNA TGTGCCAGTAGTATAGTTGCGGGTGTATTTTTT. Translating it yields CASSIVAGVFF.

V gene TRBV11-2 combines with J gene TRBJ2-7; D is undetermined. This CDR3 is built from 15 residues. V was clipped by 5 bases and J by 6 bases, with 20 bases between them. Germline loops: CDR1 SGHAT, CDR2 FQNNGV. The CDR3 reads CASSPYLHLESEQYF. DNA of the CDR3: TGTGCCAGCAGCCCCTACCTCCACTTGGAGTCCGAGCAGTACTTC.

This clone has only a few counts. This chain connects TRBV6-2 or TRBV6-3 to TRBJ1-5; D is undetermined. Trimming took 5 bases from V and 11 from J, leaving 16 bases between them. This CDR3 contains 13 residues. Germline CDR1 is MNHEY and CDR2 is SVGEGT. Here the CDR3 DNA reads TGTGCCAGCAGTCTCGGACCCGGCGGGTCCCAGCATTTT. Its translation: CASSLGPGGSQHF.

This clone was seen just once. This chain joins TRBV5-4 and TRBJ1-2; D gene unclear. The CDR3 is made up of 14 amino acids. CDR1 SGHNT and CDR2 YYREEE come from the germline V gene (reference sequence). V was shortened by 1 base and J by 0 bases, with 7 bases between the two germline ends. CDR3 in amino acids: CASSLYNTNYGYTF. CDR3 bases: TGTGCCAGCAGCTTGTACAACACTAACTATGGCTACACCTTC.

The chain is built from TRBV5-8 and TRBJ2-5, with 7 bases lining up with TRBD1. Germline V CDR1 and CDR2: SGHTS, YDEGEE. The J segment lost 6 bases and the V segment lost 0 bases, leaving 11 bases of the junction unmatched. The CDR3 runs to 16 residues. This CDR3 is CASSLARDSRRKTQYF. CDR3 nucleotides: TGTGCCAGCAGCTTGGCCAGGGACAGCCGCCGAAAGACCCAGTACTTC.

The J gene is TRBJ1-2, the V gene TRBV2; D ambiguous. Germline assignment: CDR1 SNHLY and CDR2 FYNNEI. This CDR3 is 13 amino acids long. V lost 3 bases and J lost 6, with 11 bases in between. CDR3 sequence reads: CASSDSLLNGYTF. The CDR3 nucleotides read TGTGCCAGCAGTGATTCCCTTTTAAATGGCTACACCTTC.

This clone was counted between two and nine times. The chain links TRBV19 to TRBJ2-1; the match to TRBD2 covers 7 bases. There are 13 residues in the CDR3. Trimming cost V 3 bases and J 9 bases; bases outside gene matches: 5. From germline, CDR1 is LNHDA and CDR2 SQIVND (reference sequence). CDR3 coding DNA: TGTGCCAGTAGTATCCCTACTAGCGTTGAGCAGTTCTTC. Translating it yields CASSIPTSVEQFF.

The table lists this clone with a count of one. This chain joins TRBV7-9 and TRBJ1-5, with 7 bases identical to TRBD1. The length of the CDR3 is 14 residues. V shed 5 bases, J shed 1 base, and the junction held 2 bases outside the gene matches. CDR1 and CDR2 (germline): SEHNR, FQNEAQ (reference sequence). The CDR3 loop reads CASSRRGSNQPQHF. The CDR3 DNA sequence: TGTGCCAGCAGCCGCAGGGGGAGCAATCAGCCCCAGCATTTT.

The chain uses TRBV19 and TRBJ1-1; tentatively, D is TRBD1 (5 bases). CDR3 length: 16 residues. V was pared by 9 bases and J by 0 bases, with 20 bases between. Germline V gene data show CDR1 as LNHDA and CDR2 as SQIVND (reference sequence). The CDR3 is CASRTPDGTLNTEAFF. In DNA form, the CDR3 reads TGTGCCAGCCGAACCCCCGACGGGACGTTGAACACTGAAGCTTTCTTT.

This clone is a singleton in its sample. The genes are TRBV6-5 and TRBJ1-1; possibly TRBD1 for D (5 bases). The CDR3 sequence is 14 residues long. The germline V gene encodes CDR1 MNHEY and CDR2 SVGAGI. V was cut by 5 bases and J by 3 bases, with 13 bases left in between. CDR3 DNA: TGTGCCAGCAGTCGCCTTGAGGGGTACACTGAAGCTTTCTTT. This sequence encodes CASSRLEGYTEAFF.